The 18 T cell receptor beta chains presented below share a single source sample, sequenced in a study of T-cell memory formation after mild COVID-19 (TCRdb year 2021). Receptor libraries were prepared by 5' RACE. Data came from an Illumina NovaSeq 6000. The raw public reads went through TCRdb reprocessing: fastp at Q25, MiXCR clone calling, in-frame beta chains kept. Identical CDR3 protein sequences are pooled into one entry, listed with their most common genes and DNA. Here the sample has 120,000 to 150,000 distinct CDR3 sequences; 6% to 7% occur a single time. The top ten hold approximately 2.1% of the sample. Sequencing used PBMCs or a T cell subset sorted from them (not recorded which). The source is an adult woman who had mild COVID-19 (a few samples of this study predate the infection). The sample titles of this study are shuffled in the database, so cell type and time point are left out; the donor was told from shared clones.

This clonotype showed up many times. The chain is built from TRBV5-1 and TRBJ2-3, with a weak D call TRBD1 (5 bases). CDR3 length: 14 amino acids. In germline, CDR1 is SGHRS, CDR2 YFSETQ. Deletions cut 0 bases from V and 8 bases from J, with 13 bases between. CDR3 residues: CASSLDQGRGTQYF. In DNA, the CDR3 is TGCGCCAGCAGCTTGGACCAGGGCCGCGGTACGCAGTATTTT.

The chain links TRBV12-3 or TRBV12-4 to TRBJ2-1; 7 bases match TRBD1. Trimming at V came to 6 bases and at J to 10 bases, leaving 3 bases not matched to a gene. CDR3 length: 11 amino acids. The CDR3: CASSGQAEQFF. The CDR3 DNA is TGTGCCAGCAGCGGACAGGCCGAGCAGTTCTTC.

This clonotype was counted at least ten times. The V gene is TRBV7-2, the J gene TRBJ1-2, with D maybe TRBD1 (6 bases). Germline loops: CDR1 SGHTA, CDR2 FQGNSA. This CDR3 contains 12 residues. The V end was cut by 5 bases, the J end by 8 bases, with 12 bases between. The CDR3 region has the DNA TGTGCCAGCAGCCTGAACAGGGAGGGCTACACCTTC. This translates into CASSLNREGYTF. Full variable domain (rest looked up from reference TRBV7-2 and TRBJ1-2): GAGVSQSPSNKVTEKGKDVELRCDPISGHTALYWYRQSLGQGLEFLIYFQGNSAPDKSGLPSDRFSAERTGGSVSTLTIQRTQQEDSAVYLCASSLNREGYTFGSGTRLTVV.

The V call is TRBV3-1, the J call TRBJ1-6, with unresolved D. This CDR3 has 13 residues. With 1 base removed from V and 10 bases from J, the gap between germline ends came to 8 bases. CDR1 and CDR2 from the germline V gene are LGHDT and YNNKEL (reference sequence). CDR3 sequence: CASSQAVNSPLHF. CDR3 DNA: TGTGCCAGCAGCCAAGCAGTTAACTCACCCCTCCACTTT.

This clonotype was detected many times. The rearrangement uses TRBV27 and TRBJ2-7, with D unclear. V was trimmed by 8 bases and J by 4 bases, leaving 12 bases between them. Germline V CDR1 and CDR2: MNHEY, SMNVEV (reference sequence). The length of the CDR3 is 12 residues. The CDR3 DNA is TGTGCCAGCGGCCTTGTTCGGTACGAGCAGTACTTC. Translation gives CASGLVRYEQYF.

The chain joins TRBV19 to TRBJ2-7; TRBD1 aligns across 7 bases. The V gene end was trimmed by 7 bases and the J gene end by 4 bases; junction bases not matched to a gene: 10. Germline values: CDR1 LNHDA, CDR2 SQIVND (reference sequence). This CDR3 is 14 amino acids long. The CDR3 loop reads CASKPSGQNYEQYF. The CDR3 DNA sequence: TGTGCCAGTAAGCCTTCGGGACAGAATTACGAGCAGTACTTC.

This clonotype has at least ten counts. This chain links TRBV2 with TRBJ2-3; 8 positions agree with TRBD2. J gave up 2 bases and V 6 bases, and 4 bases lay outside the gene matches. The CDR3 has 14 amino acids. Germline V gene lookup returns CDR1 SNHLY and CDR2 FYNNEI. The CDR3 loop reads CASSQGLATDTQYF. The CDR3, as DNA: TGTGCCAGCAGCCAAGGACTAGCCACAGATACGCAGTATTTT.

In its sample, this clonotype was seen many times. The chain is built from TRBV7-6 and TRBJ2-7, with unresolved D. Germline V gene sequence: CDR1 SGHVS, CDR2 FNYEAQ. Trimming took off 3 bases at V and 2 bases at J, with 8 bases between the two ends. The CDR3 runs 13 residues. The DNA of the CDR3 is TGTGCCAGCAGCTTGGGTTTGGCCTACGAGCAGTACTTC. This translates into CASSLGLAYEQYF.

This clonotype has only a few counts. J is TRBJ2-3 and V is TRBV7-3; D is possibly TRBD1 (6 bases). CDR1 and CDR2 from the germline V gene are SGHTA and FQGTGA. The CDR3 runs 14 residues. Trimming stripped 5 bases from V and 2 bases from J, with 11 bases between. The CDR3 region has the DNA TGTGCCAGCAGCGTCACAGGGACCACAGATACGCAGTATTTT. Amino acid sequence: CASSVTGTTDTQYF. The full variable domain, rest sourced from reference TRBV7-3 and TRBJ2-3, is GAGVSQTPSNKVTEKGKYVELRCDPISGHTALYWYRQSLGQGPEFLIYFQGTGAADDSGLPNDRFFAVRPEGSVSTLKIQRTERGDSAVYLCASSVTGTTDTQYFGPGTRLTVL.

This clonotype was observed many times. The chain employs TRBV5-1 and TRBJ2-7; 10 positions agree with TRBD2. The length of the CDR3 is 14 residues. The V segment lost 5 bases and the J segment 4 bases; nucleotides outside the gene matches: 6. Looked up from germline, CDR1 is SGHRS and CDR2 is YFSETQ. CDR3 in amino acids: CASSSGRTRYEQYF. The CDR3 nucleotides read TGCGCCAGCAGTAGCGGGAGGACCCGTTACGAGCAGTACTTC.

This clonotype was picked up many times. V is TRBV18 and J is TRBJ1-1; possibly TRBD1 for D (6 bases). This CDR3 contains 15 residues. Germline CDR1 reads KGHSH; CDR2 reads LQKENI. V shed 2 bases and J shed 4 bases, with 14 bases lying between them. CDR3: CASSPSGRGPTEAFF. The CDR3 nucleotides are TGTGCCAGCTCACCATCCGGCAGGGGACCCACTGAAGCTTTCTTT.

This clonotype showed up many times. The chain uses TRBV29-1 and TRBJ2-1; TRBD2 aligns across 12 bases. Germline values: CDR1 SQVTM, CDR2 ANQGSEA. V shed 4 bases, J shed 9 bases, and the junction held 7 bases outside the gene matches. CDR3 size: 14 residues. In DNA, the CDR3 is TGCAGCGTTGGGACTAGCGGGACCGTCCGTGAGCAGTTCTTC. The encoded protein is CSVGTSGTVREQFF.

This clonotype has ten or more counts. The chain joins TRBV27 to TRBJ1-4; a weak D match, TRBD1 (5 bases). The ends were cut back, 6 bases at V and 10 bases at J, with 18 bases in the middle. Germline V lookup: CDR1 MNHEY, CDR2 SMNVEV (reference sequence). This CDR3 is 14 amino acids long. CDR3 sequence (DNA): TGTGCCAGCAGCCTTACCCAGGGTGTTGGAAAACTGTTTTTT. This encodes CASSLTQGVGKLFF.

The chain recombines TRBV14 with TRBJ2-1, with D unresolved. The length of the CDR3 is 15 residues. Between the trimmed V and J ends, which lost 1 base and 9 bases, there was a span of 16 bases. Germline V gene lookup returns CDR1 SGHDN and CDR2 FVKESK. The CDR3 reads CASSQARLANAEQFF. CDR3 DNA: TGTGCCAGCAGCCAAGCAAGGCTCGCCAACGCTGAGCAGTTCTTC.

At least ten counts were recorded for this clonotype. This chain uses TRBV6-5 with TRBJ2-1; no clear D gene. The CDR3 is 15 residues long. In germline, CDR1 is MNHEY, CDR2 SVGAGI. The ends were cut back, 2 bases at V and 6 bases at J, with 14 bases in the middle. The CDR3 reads CASSYMGNSVNEQFF. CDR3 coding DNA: TGTGCCAGCAGTTACATGGGGAACAGTGTCAATGAGCAGTTCTTC.

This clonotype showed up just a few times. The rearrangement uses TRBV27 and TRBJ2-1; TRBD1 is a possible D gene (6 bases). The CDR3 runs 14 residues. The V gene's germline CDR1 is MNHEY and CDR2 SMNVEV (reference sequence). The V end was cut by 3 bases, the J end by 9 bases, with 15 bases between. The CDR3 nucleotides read TGTGCCAGCAGTTTCCACAGGGTTGGAGGTGAGCAGTTCTTC. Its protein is CASSFHRVGGEQFF.

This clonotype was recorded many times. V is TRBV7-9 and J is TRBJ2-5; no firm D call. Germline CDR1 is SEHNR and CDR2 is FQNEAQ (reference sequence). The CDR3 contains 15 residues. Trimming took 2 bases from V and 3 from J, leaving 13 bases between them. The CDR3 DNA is TGTGCCAGCAGCTTATTCGCGGTCACTAAAGAGACCCAGTACTTC. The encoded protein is CASSLFAVTKETQYF. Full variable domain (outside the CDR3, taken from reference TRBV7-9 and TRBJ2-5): DTGVSQNPRHKITKRGQNVTFRCDPISEHNRLYWYRQTLGQGPEFLTYFQNEAQLEKSRLLSDRFSAERPKGSFSTLEIQRTEQGDSAMYLCASSLFAVTKETQYFGPGTRLLVL.

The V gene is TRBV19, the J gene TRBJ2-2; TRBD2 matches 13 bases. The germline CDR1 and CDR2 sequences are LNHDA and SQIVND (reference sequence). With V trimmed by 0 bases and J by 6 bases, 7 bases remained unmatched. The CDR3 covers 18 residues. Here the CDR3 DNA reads TGTGCCAGTAGTATAGATCGTACTAGCGGGAGGGTCCCCGGGGAGCTGTTTTTT. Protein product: CASSIDRTSGRVPGELFF.